The following is a T cell receptor (beta chain) sequence with its context. These data originate in a study of blood T cell repertoires in COVID-19. Germline CDR1 is KGHDR and CDR2 is SFDVKD. Trimming at V came to 5 bases and at J to 2 bases, leaving 7 bases not matched to a gene. The CDR3 sequence is 15 residues long. The method was immunoSEQ multiplex PCR; TCRdb's version includes in-frame clones alone and lacks a portion of them. Of 150,000 or so clones in the sample, approximately 79% were seen once. The sample comprised peripheral blood. The chain recombines TRBV24-1 with TRBJ2-5; 7 bases match TRBD1. The clonotype comes from a woman of 80 years or more with acute or convalescent COVID-19. This CDR3 is CATSASGGTQETQYF. CDR3 nucleotides: TGTGCCACCAGTGCCTCAGGGGGTACTCAAGAGACCCAGTACTTC.